This TCR beta chain came from a study of shared clonotypes between healthy human individuals. Study conclusions and caveats: Larger estimated richness was generally seen in naive subsets than in memory subsets.

The method was immunoSEQ multiplex PCR; TCRdb's version includes in-frame clones alone and lacks a portion of them. The sample holds around 2,000,000 clones, about 92% seen once. Comment on this clone: Its specificity is unknown.

CD45RO negativity and positive selection for CCR7 defined naive CD8 cells, a population that excluded terminally differentiated effector memory CD45RA+ cells. This CDR3 is 16 amino acids long. The germline V and J ends were trimmed by 7 bases and 2 bases, with 18 bases remaining between them. Germline V gene data show CDR1 as MDHEN and CDR2 as SYDVKM. The sequence was collected from a young man in good health. Some clones in this sample may be carry-over from other donors' samples. The chain couples TRBV28 to TRBJ2-1; D uncertain. Sequences were obtained from naive CD8+ T cells from PBMCs. The CDR3 sequence: CASTPWTAVTYNEQFF. For the CDR3, the DNA is TGTGCCAGCACCCCATGGACCGCCGTCACCTACAATGAGCAGTTCTTC.